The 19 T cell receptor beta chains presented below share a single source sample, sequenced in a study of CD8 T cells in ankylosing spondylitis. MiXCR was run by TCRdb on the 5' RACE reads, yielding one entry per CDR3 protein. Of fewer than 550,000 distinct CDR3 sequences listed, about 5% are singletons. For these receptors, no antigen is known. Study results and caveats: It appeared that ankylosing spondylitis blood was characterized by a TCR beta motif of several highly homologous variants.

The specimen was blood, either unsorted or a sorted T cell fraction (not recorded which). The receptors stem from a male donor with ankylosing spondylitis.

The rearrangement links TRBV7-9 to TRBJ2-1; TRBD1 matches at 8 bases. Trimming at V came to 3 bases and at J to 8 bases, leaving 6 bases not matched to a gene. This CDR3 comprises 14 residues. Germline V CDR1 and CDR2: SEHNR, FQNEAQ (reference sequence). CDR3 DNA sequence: TGTGCCAGCAGCTTCCGGGACAGGCCCTATGAGCAGTTCTTC. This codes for CASSFRDRPYEQFF.

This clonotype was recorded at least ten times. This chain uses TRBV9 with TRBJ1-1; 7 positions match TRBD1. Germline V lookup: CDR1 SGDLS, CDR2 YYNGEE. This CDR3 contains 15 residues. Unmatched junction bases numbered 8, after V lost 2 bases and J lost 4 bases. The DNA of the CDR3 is TGTGCCAGCAGCGTCCAGCCCTCAGGGGGCACTGAAGCTTTCTTT. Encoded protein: CASSVQPSGGTEAFF.

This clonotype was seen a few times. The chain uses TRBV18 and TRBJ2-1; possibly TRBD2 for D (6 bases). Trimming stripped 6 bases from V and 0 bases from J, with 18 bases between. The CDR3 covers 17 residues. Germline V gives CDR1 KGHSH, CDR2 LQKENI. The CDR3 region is CASSSQAGSSSYNEQFF. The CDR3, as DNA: TGTGCCAGCTCTTCCCAAGCGGGCTCCAGCTCCTACAATGAGCAGTTCTTC.

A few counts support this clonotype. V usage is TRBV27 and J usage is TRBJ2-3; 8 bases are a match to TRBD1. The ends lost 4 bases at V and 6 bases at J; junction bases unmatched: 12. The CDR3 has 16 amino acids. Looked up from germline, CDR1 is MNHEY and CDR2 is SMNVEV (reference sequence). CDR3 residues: CASSSFETGVEDTQYF. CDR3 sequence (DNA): TGTGCCAGCAGTTCTTTTGAGACAGGGGTGGAGGATACGCAGTATTTT.

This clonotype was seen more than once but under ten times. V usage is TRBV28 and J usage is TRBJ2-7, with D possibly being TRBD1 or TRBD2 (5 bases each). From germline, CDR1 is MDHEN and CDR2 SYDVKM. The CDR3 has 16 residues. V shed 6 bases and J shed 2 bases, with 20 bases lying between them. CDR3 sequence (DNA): TGTGCCAGCAGGGGGGTCTCTTGGGGCAGCGCCTACGAGCAGTACTTC. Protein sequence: CASRGVSWGSAYEQYF. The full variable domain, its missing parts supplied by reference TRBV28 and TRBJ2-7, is DVKVTQSSRYLVKRTGEKVFLECVQDMDHENMFWYRQDPGLGLRLIYFSYDVKMKEKGDIPEGYSVSREKKERFSLILESASTNQTSMYLCASRGVSWGSAYEQYFGPGTRLTVT.

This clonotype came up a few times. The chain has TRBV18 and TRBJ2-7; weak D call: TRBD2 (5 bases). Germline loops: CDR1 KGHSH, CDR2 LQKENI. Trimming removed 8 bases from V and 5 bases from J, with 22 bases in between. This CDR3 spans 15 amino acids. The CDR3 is CASNREALAMDEQYF. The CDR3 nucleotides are TGTGCCAGCAACCGGGAAGCGCTGGCCATGGACGAGCAGTACTTC.

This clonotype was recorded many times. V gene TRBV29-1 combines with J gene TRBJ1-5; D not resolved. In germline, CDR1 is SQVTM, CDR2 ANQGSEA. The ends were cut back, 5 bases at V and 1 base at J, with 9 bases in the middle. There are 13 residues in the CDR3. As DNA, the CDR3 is TGCAGCGTTTTGACGGGGAGCAATCAGCCCCAGCATTTT. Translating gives CSVLTGSNQPQHF.

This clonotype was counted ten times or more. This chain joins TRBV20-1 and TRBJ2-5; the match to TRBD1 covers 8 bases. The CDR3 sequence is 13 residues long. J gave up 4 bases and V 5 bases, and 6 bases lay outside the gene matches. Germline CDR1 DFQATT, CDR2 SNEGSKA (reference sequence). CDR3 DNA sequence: TGCAGTGCTGCGACAGGGGTGAGAGAGACCCAGTACTTC. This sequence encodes CSAATGVRETQYF.

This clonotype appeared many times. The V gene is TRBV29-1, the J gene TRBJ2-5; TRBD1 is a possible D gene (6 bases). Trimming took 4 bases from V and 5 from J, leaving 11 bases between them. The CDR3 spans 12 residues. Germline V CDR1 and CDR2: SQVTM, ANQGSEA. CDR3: CSVGRTVETQYF. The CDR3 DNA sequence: TGCAGCGTTGGTAGGACAGTTGAGACCCAGTACTTC.

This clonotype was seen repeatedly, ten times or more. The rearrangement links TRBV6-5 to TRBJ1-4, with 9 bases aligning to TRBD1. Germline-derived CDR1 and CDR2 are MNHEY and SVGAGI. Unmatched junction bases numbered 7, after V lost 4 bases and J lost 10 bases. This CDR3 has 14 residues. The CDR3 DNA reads TGTGCCAGCAGTTTTGGACAGGGGCTAGGAAAACTGTTTTTT. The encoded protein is CASSFGQGLGKLFF.

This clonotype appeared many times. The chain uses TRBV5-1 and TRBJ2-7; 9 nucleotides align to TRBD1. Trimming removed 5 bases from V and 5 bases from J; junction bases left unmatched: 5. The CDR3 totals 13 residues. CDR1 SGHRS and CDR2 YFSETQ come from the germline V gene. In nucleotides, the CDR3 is TGCGCCAGCAGGGGACAGGGCGTCAACGAGCAGTACTTC. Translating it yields CASRGQGVNEQYF. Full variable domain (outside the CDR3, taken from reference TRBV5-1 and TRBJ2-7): KAGVTQTPRYLIKTRGQQVTLSCSPISGHRSVSWYQQTPGQGLQFLFEYFSETQRNKGNFPGRFSGRQFSNSRSEMNVSTLELGDSALYLCASRGQGVNEQYFGPGTRLTVT.

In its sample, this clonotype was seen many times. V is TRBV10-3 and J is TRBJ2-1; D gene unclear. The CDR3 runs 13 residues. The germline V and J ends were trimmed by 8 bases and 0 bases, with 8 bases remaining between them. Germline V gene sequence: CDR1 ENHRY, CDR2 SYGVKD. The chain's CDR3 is CAIAPSSYNEQFF. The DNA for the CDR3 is TGTGCCATCGCCCCGAGCTCCTACAATGAGCAGTTCTTC.

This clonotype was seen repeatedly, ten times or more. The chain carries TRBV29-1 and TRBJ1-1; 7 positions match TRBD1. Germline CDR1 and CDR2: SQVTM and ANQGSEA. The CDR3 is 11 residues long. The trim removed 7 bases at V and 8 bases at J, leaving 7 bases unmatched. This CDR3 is CSARGAWEAFF. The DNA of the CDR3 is TGCAGCGCCAGGGGGGCTTGGGAAGCTTTCTTT.

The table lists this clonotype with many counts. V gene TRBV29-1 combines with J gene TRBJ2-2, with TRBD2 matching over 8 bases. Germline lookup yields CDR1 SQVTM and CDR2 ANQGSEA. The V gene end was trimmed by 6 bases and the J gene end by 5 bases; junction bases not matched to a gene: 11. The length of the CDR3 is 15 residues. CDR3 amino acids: CSVEIGGARTGELFF. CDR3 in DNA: TGCAGCGTCGAAATCGGGGGGGCGCGAACCGGGGAGCTGTTTTTT.

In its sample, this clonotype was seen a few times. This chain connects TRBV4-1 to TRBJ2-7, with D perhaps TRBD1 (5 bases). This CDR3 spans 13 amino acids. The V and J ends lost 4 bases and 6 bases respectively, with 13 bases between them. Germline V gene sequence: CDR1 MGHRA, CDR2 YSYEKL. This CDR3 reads CASSLYSQGEQYF. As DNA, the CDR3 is TGCGCCAGCAGCCTCTACTCCCAGGGCGAGCAGTACTTC.

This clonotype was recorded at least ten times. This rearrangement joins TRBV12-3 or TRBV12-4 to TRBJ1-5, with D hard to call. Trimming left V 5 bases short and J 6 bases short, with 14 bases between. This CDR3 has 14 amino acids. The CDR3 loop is CASSRRGERQPQHF. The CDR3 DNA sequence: TGTGCCAGCAGTCGACGGGGTGAGCGTCAGCCCCAGCATTTT.

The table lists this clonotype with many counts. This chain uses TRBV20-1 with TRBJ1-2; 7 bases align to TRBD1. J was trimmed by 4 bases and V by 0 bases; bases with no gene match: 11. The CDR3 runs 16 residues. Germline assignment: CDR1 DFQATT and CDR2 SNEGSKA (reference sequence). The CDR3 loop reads CSARDRLTGSAYGYTF. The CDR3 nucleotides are TGCAGTGCTAGAGATCGTTTGACAGGGTCGGCCTATGGCTACACCTTC.

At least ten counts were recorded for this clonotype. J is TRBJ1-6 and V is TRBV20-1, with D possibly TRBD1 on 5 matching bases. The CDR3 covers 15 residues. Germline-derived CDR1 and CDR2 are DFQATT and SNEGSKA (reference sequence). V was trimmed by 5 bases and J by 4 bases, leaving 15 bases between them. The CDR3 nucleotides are TGCAGTGCTCACCTCCGGGACGGTTATAATTCACCCCTCCACTTT. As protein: CSAHLRDGYNSPLHF.

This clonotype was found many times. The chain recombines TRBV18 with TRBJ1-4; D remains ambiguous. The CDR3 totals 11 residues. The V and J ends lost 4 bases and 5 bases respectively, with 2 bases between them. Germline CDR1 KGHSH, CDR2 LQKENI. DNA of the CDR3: TGTGCCAGCTCACAGAATGAAAAACTGTTTTTT. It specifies CASSQNEKLFF.